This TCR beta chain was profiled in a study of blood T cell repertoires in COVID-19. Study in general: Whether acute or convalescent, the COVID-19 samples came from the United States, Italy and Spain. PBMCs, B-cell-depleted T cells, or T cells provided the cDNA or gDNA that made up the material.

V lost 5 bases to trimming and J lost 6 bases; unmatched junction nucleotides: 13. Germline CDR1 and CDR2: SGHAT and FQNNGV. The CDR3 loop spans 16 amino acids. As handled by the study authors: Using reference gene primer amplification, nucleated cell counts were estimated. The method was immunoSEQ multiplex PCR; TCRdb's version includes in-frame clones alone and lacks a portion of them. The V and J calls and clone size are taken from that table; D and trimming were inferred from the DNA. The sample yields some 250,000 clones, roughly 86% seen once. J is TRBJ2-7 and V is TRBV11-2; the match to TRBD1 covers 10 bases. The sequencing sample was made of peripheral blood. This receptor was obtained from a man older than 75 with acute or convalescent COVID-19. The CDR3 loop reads CASSANPGQGPFEQYF. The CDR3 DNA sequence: TGTGCCAGCAGCGCAAACCCGGGACAGGGGCCCTTCGAGCAGTACTTC.